This T cell receptor beta chain was found in a study of blood T cell repertoires in COVID-19. Study information: Whether acute or convalescent, the COVID-19 samples came from the United States, Italy and Spain.

Some clones are missing from TCRdb's copy, which holds only in-frame ones; the method was immunoSEQ multiplex PCR. Here the sample spans a few hundred thousand clones, more than 75% being singletons. Recruitment covered about 25 US areas and drew participants whose ages spanned roughly 18 to 89 years. The recovered donors of Cohort 3 showed two negative PCRs, clearance, or symptom resolution. Looked up from germline, CDR1 is DFQATT and CDR2 is SNEGSKA (reference sequence). The CDR3 has 9 amino acids. Trimming shortened V by 4 bases and J by 8 bases, and 5 bases separated the two germline ends. This chain connects TRBV20-1 to TRBJ1-2; D call uncertain. This clonotype was obtained from a woman younger than 45 who had recovered from COVID-19. The sequenced material came from PBMCs or T cells enriched from blood (not recorded which). CDR3 in amino acids: CSAKIGYTF. The CDR3 coding sequence is TGCAGTGCTAAAATAGGCTACACCTTC.